These 32 T cell receptor beta chains were all obtained from the same sample, sequenced in a study of blood T cell repertoires in COVID-19. Data came from immunoSEQ multiplex PCR; TCRdb stores just in-frame clones and leaves some out. The repertoire holds about 220,000 clones, with about four fifths as singletons. Input material: PBMCs or T cells enriched from blood (not recorded which). Receptor source: a woman between 40 and 55 years old with acute COVID-19.

This chain connects TRBV4-2 to TRBJ1-4; D gene ambiguous. Deletions cut 1 base from V and 8 bases from J, with 20 bases between. This CDR3 has 17 residues. CDR1 and CDR2 (germline): LGHNA, YNFKEQ. CDR3 loop: CASSQAPVTTSREKLFF. Written as DNA, the CDR3 is TGTGCCAGCAGCCAAGCCCCCGTAACGACCTCTAGGGAAAAACTGTTTTTT.

V and J are TRBV7-3 and TRBJ2-2; 10 nucleotides match TRBD2. This CDR3 comprises 17 residues. Trimming at V came to 1 base and at J to 3 bases, leaving 5 bases not matched to a gene. Germline assignment: CDR1 SGHTA and CDR2 FQGTGA. The CDR3 loop is CASSLMSGRADTGELFF. CDR3 nucleotides: TGTGCCAGCAGCTTAATGAGCGGGAGGGCCGACACCGGGGAGCTGTTTTTT.

The chain links TRBV11-1 to TRBJ2-3; the D is unclear. Trimming shortened V by 1 base and J by 2 bases, and 10 bases separated the two germline ends. Per the germline V gene, CDR1 is SGHAT and CDR2 is FQDESV (reference sequence). There are 15 residues in the CDR3. The CDR3 nucleotides are TGTGCCAGCAGCTTAGTCACCGCGTTCACAGATACGCAGTATTTT. As protein: CASSLVTAFTDTQYF. The full variable domain, with the rest looked up from reference TRBV11-1 and TRBJ2-3, is EAEVAQSPRYKITEKSQAVAFWCDPISGHATLYWYRQILGQGPELLVQFQDESVVDDSQLPKDRFSAERLKGVDSTLKIQPAELGDSAMYLCASSLVTAFTDTQYFGPGTRLTVL.

V is TRBV5-8 and J is TRBJ1-6; TRBD1 matches 7 bases. The ends lost 4 bases at V and 4 bases at J; junction bases unmatched: 2. CDR3 length: 14 amino acids. CDR1 SGHTS and CDR2 YDEGEE come from the germline V gene. The CDR3 nucleotides are TGTGCCAGCAGCAGGGGACAGTATAATTCACCCCTCCACTTT. It translates to CASSRGQYNSPLHF.

J is TRBJ1-3 and V is TRBV5-1; unclear D gene. The CDR3 has 13 residues. V shed 5 bases and J shed 0 bases, with 6 bases lying between them. Germline assignment: CDR1 SGHRS and CDR2 YFSETQ. Here the CDR3 reads CASRESSGNTIYF. As DNA, the CDR3 is TGCGCCAGCAGGGAGAGCTCTGGAAACACCATATATTTT.

The chain has TRBV2 and TRBJ1-6, with unresolved D. The V and J ends lost 6 bases and 4 bases respectively, with 7 bases between them. Germline V gene data show CDR1 as SNHLY and CDR2 as FYNNEI. CDR3 length equals 13 residues. In nucleotides, the CDR3 is TGTGCCAGCAGCGAGGAGTATAATTCACCCCTCCACTTT. Its translation is CASSEEYNSPLHF.

V usage is TRBV9 and J usage is TRBJ2-1; 12 bases agree with TRBD1. J was trimmed by 6 bases and V by 4 bases; bases with no gene match: 5. The CDR3 is made up of 15 amino acids. The germline CDR1 and CDR2 sequences are SGDLS and YYNGEE. In nucleotides, the CDR3 is TGTGCCAGCAGCCCGGGGACAGGGGGCTTCAATGAGCAGTTCTTC. This gives the protein CASSPGTGGFNEQFF.

The V gene is TRBV7-9, the J gene TRBJ2-1; 15 nucleotides agree with TRBD2. The CDR3 has 19 amino acids. The germline V gene has CDR1 SEHNR and CDR2 FQNEAQ (reference sequence). V gave up 1 base and J gave up 6 bases; unmatched junction bases: 10. CDR3 coding DNA: TGTGCCAGCAGCTTAGGCAGGGGACTAGCGGGGGGAAAGACCAATGAGCAGTTCTTC. It yields the protein CASSLGRGLAGGKTNEQFF.

With regard to this clone: This same CDR3 is encoded by further DNA sequences in the sample. The V gene is TRBV4-3, the J gene TRBJ2-5; perhaps TRBD2 as D (5 bases). The CDR3 has 14 amino acids. V lost 2 bases, J lost 5 bases, and 12 bases lay in between. Per the germline V gene, CDR1 is LGHNA and CDR2 is YSLEER. The CDR3 nucleotides are TGCGCCAGCAGCCAAAGTTTTTCGGGGGAGACCCAGTACTTC. Translated, it gives CASSQSFSGETQYF.

This clone appeared a single time. The chain recombines TRBV7-3 with TRBJ2-6; no definite D call. The CDR3 consists of 14 residues. From germline, CDR1 is SGHTA and CDR2 FQGTGA. V dropped 4 bases and J dropped 1 base, with 5 bases sitting between them. CDR3 sequence reads: CASSYGSGANVLTF. The DNA of the CDR3 is TGTGCCAGCAGCTACGGGTCTGGGGCCAACGTCCTGACTTTC.

The chain carries TRBV7-2 and TRBJ1-5; D is possibly TRBD1 (6 bases). Trimming removed 2 bases from V and 2 bases from J, with 7 bases in between. Germline CDR1 reads SGHTA; CDR2 reads FQGNSA. The CDR3 extends over 14 amino acids. CDR3 in DNA: TGTGCCAGCAGCTTATCAGGGGGCAATCAGCCCCAGCATTTT. It yields the protein CASSLSGGNQPQHF.

The chain employs TRBV2 and TRBJ2-7; the match to TRBD2 covers 8 bases. The CDR3 length is 14 residues. V lost 9 bases, J lost 4 bases, and 11 bases stayed unmatched. CDR1 and CDR2 (germline): SNHLY, FYNNEI. This CDR3 is CASRYSGNLYEQYF. DNA for the CDR3: TGTGCCAGTAGATATAGCGGGAACCTTTACGAGCAGTACTTC.

The rearrangement links TRBV6-5 to TRBJ1-5; TRBD1 matches 7 bases. Germline V gives CDR1 MNHEY, CDR2 SVGAGI. The junction had 5 bases not matched to a gene; V was cut back by 5 bases and J by 4 bases. The CDR3 runs 14 residues. The CDR3 DNA sequence: TGTGCCAGCAGTCAGGGGGGCGGGAATCAGCCCCAGCATTTT. Its protein product is CASSQGGGNQPQHF.

This chain links TRBV2 with TRBJ2-1, with 11 bases fitting TRBD2. The CDR3 contains 15 residues. Trimming took 1 base from V and 6 from J; bases not matched to a gene: 2. Germline V gene sequence: CDR1 SNHLY, CDR2 FYNNEI. The CDR3 DNA follows: TGTGCCAGCAGTGAAGGACTAGCGGGAATCAATGAGCAGTTCTTC. Its translation is CASSEGLAGINEQFF.

The chain employs TRBV10-3 and TRBJ2-2, with 12 bases identical to TRBD2. Germline loops: CDR1 ENHRY, CDR2 SYGVKD. J lost 7 bases, V lost 10 bases, and 22 bases had no gene match. The CDR3 has 19 amino acids. CDR3 nucleotide sequence: TGTGCCACCCCCCGTGTCTGTAAGTGGACTAGCGGGACGAGCGGGGAGCTGTTTTTT. This translates into CATPRVCKWTSGTSGELFF.

The rearrangement links TRBV7-2 to TRBJ2-3; TRBD2 matches 9 bases. This CDR3 spans 18 amino acids. Germline assignment: CDR1 SGHTA and CDR2 FQGNSA. V dropped 1 base and J dropped 0; count of bases not matched to a gene: 8. CDR3 in amino acids: CASSLVSSGVASTDTQYF. The DNA for the CDR3 is TGTGCCAGCAGCTTAGTTTCTAGCGGGGTGGCTAGCACAGATACGCAGTATTTT.

The chain links TRBV12-3 or TRBV12-4 to TRBJ1-1, with D unclear. CDR3 length: 13 amino acids. V was pared by 1 base and J by 2 bases, with 5 bases between. This CDR3 is CASSLVGNTEAFF. CDR3 bases: TGTGCCAGCAGTTTAGTGGGCAACACTGAAGCTTTCTTT.

The J gene is TRBJ2-1, the V gene TRBV5-1, with D possibly being TRBD1 (5 bases). The CDR3 sequence is 14 residues long. CDR1 and CDR2 (germline): SGHRS, YFSETQ. Trimming pared 7 bases from V and 0 bases from J, leaving 11 bases between. Here the CDR3 DNA reads TGCGCCAGCTCCGGACATAGCTCCTACAATGAGCAGTTCTTC. This codes for CASSGHSSYNEQFF.

As for this clone: Other DNA sequences in the sample encode the same CDR3. The chain combines TRBV28 with TRBJ1-2, with D possibly TRBD1 on 6 matching bases. CDR1 is MDHEN and CDR2 is SYDVKM in the germline V gene. Trimming shortened V by 3 bases and J by 2 bases, and 13 bases separated the two germline ends. CDR3 size: 15 residues. The chain's CDR3 is CASSFPTGSNYGYTF. The CDR3 DNA is TGTGCCAGCAGTTTTCCGACAGGTAGCAACTATGGCTACACCTTC.

V is TRBV6-5 and J is TRBJ2-7; 8 nucleotides match TRBD1. V was clipped by 6 bases and J by 2 bases; unmatched bases: 9. Looked up from germline, CDR1 is MNHEY and CDR2 is SVGAGI. This CDR3 region has 15 residues. The chain's CDR3 is CASSHPGTGTYEQYF. In DNA form, the CDR3 reads TGTGCCAGCAGCCACCCCGGGACAGGAACCTACGAGCAGTACTTC.

The chain combines TRBV7-9 with TRBJ2-1; D gene ambiguous. Trimming stripped 10 bases from V and 9 bases from J, with 16 bases between. The CDR3 has 12 residues. Germline V gives CDR1 SEHNR, CDR2 FQNEAQ (reference sequence). CDR3 sequence: CAISPVLSEQFF. CDR3 coding DNA: TGTGCCATATCCCCGGTCCTGAGTGAGCAGTTCTTC.

The chain combines TRBV28 with TRBJ2-7, with D tentatively TRBD1 (6 bases). Germline lookup yields CDR1 MDHEN and CDR2 SYDVKM. With 6 bases removed from V and 4 bases from J, the gap between germline ends came to 28 bases. The CDR3 is 18 amino acids. CDR3 nucleotides: TGTGCCAGCAGCACTACAGGGTTGTCTAGCCTAATAGCTTACGAGCAGTACTTC. Protein sequence: CASSTTGLSSLIAYEQYF.

This clone turned up a few times. The rearrangement joins TRBV4-3 to TRBJ2-5; 8 bases match TRBD2. V lost 0 bases, J lost 1 base, and 4 bases stayed unmatched. Looked up from germline, CDR1 is LGHNA and CDR2 is YSLEER. The CDR3 is made up of 16 amino acids. CDR3 nucleotides: TGCGCCAGCAGCCAAGAGGGGCGGGGGGCCCAAGAGACCCAGTACTTC. Protein product: CASSQEGRGAQETQYF.

In nucleotides, the CDR3 is TGCGCCAGCAGCTTGTTCAGAGGAGGGCGCAGGGAAATTCTGGAGGGCTACACCTTC. Its translation: CASSLFRGGRREILEGYTF. This chain uses TRBV5-1 with TRBJ1-2; a weak D match, TRBD1 (5 bases). CDR1 SGHRS and CDR2 YFSETQ come from the germline V gene. The CDR3 runs 19 residues. V lost 1 base, J lost 8 bases, and 30 bases lay in between.

This clone came up a few times. CDR3 nucleotide sequence: TGTGCCAGCAGCGTAGCTCTAGCCACAGATACGCAGTATTTT. Its translation is CASSVALATDTQYF. V gene TRBV9 combines with J gene TRBJ2-3; maybe TRBD2 (5 bases). Trimming cost V 0 bases and J 2 bases, with 7 bases left between them. The CDR3 loop spans 14 amino acids. Germline V gene data show CDR1 as SGDLS and CDR2 as YYNGEE.

This chain uses TRBV7-2 with TRBJ1-5, with 9 bases fitting TRBD1. V was pared by 4 bases and J by 9 bases, with 10 bases of the junction left unmatched. This CDR3 has 15 residues. Per the germline V gene, CDR1 is SGHTA and CDR2 is FQGNSA. The CDR3, as DNA: TGTGCCAGCAGCTCTGACAGGGGGGTAATATGGCCCCAGCATTTT. Its translation is CASSSDRGVIWPQHF. The full variable domain, rest sourced from reference TRBV7-2 and TRBJ1-5, is GAGVSQSPSNKVTEKGKDVELRCDPISGHTALYWYRQSLGQGLEFLIYFQGNSAPDKSGLPSDRFSAERTGGSVSTLTIQRTQQEDSAVYLCASSSDRGVIWPQHFGDGTRLSIL.

The V and J genes are TRBV19 and TRBJ1-5; D unresolved. Trimming pared 11 bases from V and 2 bases from J, leaving 16 bases between. The CDR3 loop spans 14 amino acids. The germline V gene encodes CDR1 LNHDA and CDR2 SQIVND (reference sequence). The CDR3 protein is CAGSRRAGNQPQHF. The CDR3 bases are TGTGCCGGGTCTCGGCGGGCGGGCAATCAGCCCCAGCATTTT.

This sequence joins TRBV5-8 and TRBJ1-6; TRBD1 agrees at 8 bases. The CDR3 length is 14 residues. The germline V gene encodes CDR1 SGHTS and CDR2 YDEGEE. The ends lost 1 base at V and 8 bases at J; junction bases unmatched: 2. CDR3 nucleotides: TGTGCCAGCAGCTTGACGACAGGGGATTCACCCCTCCACTTT. Translation gives CASSLTTGDSPLHF. Full variable domain (missing parts from reference TRBV5-8 and TRBJ1-6): EAGVTQSPTHLIKTRGQQATLRCSPISGHTSVYWYQQALGLGLQFLLWYDEGEERNRGNFPPRFSGRQFPNYSSELNVNALELEDSALYLCASSLTTGDSPLHFGNGTRLTVT.

This clone came up a few times. The chain links TRBV4-1 to TRBJ2-3; 8 bases are shared with TRBD2. Unmatched junction bases numbered 7, after V lost 0 bases and J lost 5 bases. The CDR3 consists of 16 residues. Germline V gene sequence: CDR1 MGHRA, CDR2 YSYEKL. CDR3 nucleotides: TGCGCCAGCAGCCAAGACCGGGAGGGGATCTTAGATACGCAGTATTTT. Amino acids: CASSQDREGILDTQYF.

This clone was observed once. The V gene is TRBV15, the J gene TRBJ1-2; unclear D gene. Trimming left V 1 base short and J 3 bases short, with 6 bases between. CDR1 LNHNV and CDR2 YYDKDF come from the germline V gene (reference sequence). The length of the CDR3 is 13 residues. This chain's CDR3 is CATSRVADYGYTF. CDR3 nucleotides: TGTGCCACCAGCAGAGTTGCAGACTATGGCTACACCTTC.

The chain is built from TRBV23-1 and TRBJ2-1, with D possibly matching TRBD1 (6 bases). TRBV23-1 is annotated as an ORF whose role is uncertain. The CDR3 sequence is 15 residues long. V was cut by 5 bases and J by 0 bases, with 11 bases left in between. CDR3 nucleotides: TGCGCCAGCAGTGGACAGTCTGGCTCCTACAATGAGCAGTTCTTC. It encodes CASSGQSGSYNEQFF.

The chain joins TRBV2 to TRBJ1-2, with 7 bases aligning to TRBD1. The CDR3 extends over 12 amino acids. Germline CDR1 and CDR2: SNHLY and FYNNEI. V lost 6 bases to trimming and J lost 5 bases; unmatched junction nucleotides: 3. The CDR3 spells CASRSGGYGYTF. The CDR3 nucleotides read TGTGCCAGCAGGTCAGGGGGATATGGCTACACCTTC. Drawing the rest from reference TRBV2 and TRBJ1-2, the complete variable domain is EPEVTQTPSHQVTQMGQEVILRCVPISNHLYFYWYRQILGQKVEFLVSFYNNEISEKSEIFDDQFSVERPDGSNFTLKIRSTKLEDSAMYFCASRSGGYGYTFGSGTRLTVV.